This TCR beta chain was captured in a study of cytomegalovirus exposure and HLA in healthy donors. Study conclusions and caveats: The study flagged about 150 TCR beta chains as cytomegalovirus-associated. In the 95 to 150 validation repertoires, a later analysis found that first-cohort TCR clusters tended to co-occur. Confirmation was obtained in vitro that three CMV-associated chains are specific for CMV antigens.

A note on this clone: What it binds is unknown. Other DNA sequences of this sample code for an identical CDR3.

Some clones are missing from TCRdb's copy, which holds only in-frame ones; the method was immunoSEQ multiplex PCR. The table lists over 200,000 clones, about 86% of them singletons. The donors were members of the approximately 130-subject validation cohort (separate from the approximately 670-subject first cohort). The receptor comes from a woman under 30 in good health and CMV-seronegative. Sequencing was done on a sample of PBMCs.

The CDR3 nucleotides read TGTGCCAGCAGTCCTAGCGGTTCCTACGAGCAGTACTTC. Its translation: CASSPSGSYEQYF. The chain combines TRBV7-9 with TRBJ2-7; TRBD2 agrees at 7 bases. Germline V gene data show CDR1 as SEHNR and CDR2 as FQNEAQ (reference sequence). The CDR3 covers 13 residues. The ends lost 6 bases at V and 1 base at J; junction bases unmatched: 3.